The next 28 T cell receptor beta chains were all read from a single sample in a study of tumor and adjacent non-tumor tissue in lung cancer. TCRbeta libraries were built with three rounds of nested PCR, modified from ARM-PCR. From the multiplex PCR reads, TCRdb called clonotypes with MiXCR, one entry per CDR3 protein. The table records 70,000 to 95,000 distinct CDR3 sequences, 76% of them present only once. RNA was extracted from bulk tissue without any cell sorting. More than 3 cm separated this lung sample from the edge of the tumor. Sequenced material: distant non-tumor lung tissue. The receptors here all came from a man aged 65 to 85 with non-small cell lung cancer.

Remarks on this clonotype: Compared with germline, one end of the junction differs, possibly owing to a read error. The chain links TRBV29-1 to TRBJ2-1; the D gene is possibly TRBD2 (5 bases). Looked up from germline, CDR1 is SQVTM and CDR2 is ANQGSEA. There are 14 residues in the CDR3. As DNA, the CDR3 is TGTAGCGTGGAGTTGCGGAGCTCCTACAATGAGCAGTTCTTC. This encodes CSVELRSSYNEQFF.

Only one count was recorded for this clonotype. The germline gene is not matched at one end of the junction; a read error may be the cause. The CDR3 nucleotides are TGCAGCGTTTTAAAGGGACAGGGGGTTGGCTGCACCTTC. This encodes CSVLKGQGVGCTF. This chain connects TRBV29-1 to TRBJ1-2; TRBD1 matches 11 bases. Per the germline V gene, CDR1 is SQVTM and CDR2 is ANQGSEA. This CDR3 is 13 amino acids long.

To note about this clonotype: One junction end disagrees with the germline gene, perhaps due to a read error. The chain links TRBV11-3 to TRBJ1-5; 7 nucleotides match TRBD1. The CDR3 length is 14 residues. The germline CDR1 and CDR2 sequences are SGHNT and YENEEA. The CDR3 here is CASSRQGGRKPQNF. CDR3 nucleotide sequence: TGTGCCAGCAGCCGACAGGGCGGGCGGAAGCCCCAGAATTTT.

For this clonotype: A much bigger clone sits one base away, suggesting this may be a read error. The CDR3 DNA sequence: TGTGCCAGCAGACGGGGGCAAGAGACCGAGTACTTC. Encoded protein: CASRRGQETEYF. This rearrangement joins TRBV12-3 or TRBV12-4 to TRBJ2-5, with D possibly being TRBD1 or TRBD2 (6 bases each). There are 12 residues in the CDR3.

On this clonotype itself: Its ends do not fully match the called genes, so a read error is possible. The gene calls are TRBV29-1 and TRBJ1-2; no firm D call. Germline V gene lookup returns CDR1 SQVTM and CDR2 ANQGSEA. The length of the CDR3 is 16 residues. CDR3 region: CSVVPYQSAGDDGYTF. In DNA, the CDR3 is TGCAGCGTTGTCCCCTATCAATCCGCGGGAGATGATGGCTATACCTTT.

Comments on this clonotype: One end of the junction fails to match germline, which may point to a read error. The rearrangement joins TRBV5-4 to TRBJ1-2; D gene ambiguous. The germline CDR1 and CDR2 sequences are SGHNT and YYREEE (reference sequence). This CDR3 has 12 residues. CDR3 in DNA: TGTTCCAGCAGCTTGTATACCTATGGCTACACATTC. Protein sequence: CSSSLYTYGYTF.

The chain couples TRBV2 to TRBJ2-7; D might be TRBD2 (5 bases). V was shortened by 7 bases and J by 3 bases, with 16 bases between the two germline ends. CDR1 is SNHLY and CDR2 is FYNNEI in the germline V gene. The CDR3 is made up of 14 amino acids. The CDR3 here is CASTEGWILYEQYF. CDR3 sequence (DNA): TGTGCCAGCACCGAGGGATGGATCCTCTACGAGCAGTACTTC.

Points on this clonotype: A much larger clone is a single base away; this may be a read error. This rearrangement joins TRBV20-1 to TRBJ2-1; 10 bases fit TRBD2. Germline assignment: CDR1 DFQATT and CDR2 SNEGSKA (reference sequence). V gave up 7 bases and J gave up 7 bases; unmatched junction bases: 10. The length of the CDR3 is 14 residues. CDR3 DNA: TGCAGTGTTCCTCTAGCGGGGGCCTTTAATGAGCAGTTCTTC. Translating gives CSVPLAGAFNEQFF.

Notes on this clonotype: A much larger clone is a single base away; this may be a read error. This chain joins TRBV6-5 and TRBJ1-6; D perhaps matches TRBD1 (6 bases). This CDR3 spans 15 amino acids. CDR1 is MNHEY, CDR2 SVGAGI, per germline. CDR3 bases: TGTGCCAGCAGATCCCACCGGGACAAAAATTCACCCTTCCACTTT. As protein: CASRSHRDKNSPFHF.

This clonotype was counted a few times. V gene TRBV6-5 combines with J gene TRBJ2-5; 9 nucleotides match TRBD1. This CDR3 has 17 amino acids. V lost 4 bases, J lost 2 bases, and 11 bases stayed unmatched. Germline V gene lookup returns CDR1 MNHEY and CDR2 SVGAGI. CDR3 nucleotides: TGTGCCAGCAGTTCCGTCGGGACAGGGTTCACACAAGAGACCCAGTACTTC. Translated: CASSSVGTGFTQETQYF.

The genes are TRBV12-3 or TRBV12-4 and TRBJ2-1; D unresolved. There are 13 residues in the CDR3. The CDR3 nucleotides are TGTGGCAGTAGTTTAAGTCCTGGGATTGAGCAGTTCTTC. Translating gives CGSSLSPGIEQFF.

This sequence joins TRBV6-2 or TRBV6-3 and TRBJ1-1; D might be TRBD1 (6 bases). Germline V gene lookup returns CDR1 MNHEY and CDR2 SVGEGT. The CDR3 totals 15 residues. The CDR3 DNA reads TGTGAAGCCGACCTTTTTGTGGGACAAAGAAGAGAAGCTTTCTTT. Protein: CEADLFVGQRREAFF.

Concerning this clonotype: One end of the junction is discordant with germline, which a read error may explain. CDR3 coding DNA: TGCAGCGCCAAGCCCTACCTCCAGACAGGTCAAGAGAGCCACTCCTTC. This codes for CSAKPYLQTGQESHSF. The V gene is TRBV29-1, the J gene TRBJ2-5; D may be TRBD1 (6 bases). CDR3 length: 16 amino acids. The germline CDR1 and CDR2 sequences are SQVTM and ANQGSEA.

A note on this clonotype: Lacking the conserved final phenylalanine or tryptophan, this CDR3 likely reflects a read error. The DNA is omitted, as the CDR3 cannot be located on it reliably, and the CDR3 follows TCRdb's listing. V usage is TRBV7-9 and J usage is TRBJ2-2. Germline CDR1 is SEHNR and CDR2 is FQNEAQ (reference sequence). From its first to its last residue, the CDR3 has 14 amino acids. The CDR3 reads CASSLAGSTGELCL.

As for this clonotype: An end of the junction does not agree with germline; a read error may underlie this. The chain uses TRBV2 and TRBJ2-7; the match to TRBD2 covers 7 bases. Germline V gene sequence: CDR1 SNHLY, CDR2 FYNNEI. The CDR3 loop spans 16 amino acids. CDR3 sequence (DNA): TGTACCAGCTGTGAAGCGATCCGCGGGGGACTATCCGAGCAGTACTTC. Translating gives CTSCEAIRGGLSEQYF.

The rearrangement links TRBV13 to TRBJ2-7; 8 bases align to TRBD2. V lost 5 bases, J lost 4 bases, and 13 bases stayed unmatched. CDR1 and CDR2 from the germline V gene are PRHDT and FYEKMQ (reference sequence). The CDR3 consists of 16 residues. The CDR3 loop is CASSRLMGLVEYEQYF. The CDR3 DNA reads TGTGCCAGCAGCAGACTGATGGGACTAGTAGAGTACGAGCAGTACTTC. Looking up the rest from reference TRBV13 and TRBJ2-7 gives the full variable domain: AAGVIQSPRHLIKEKRETATLKCYPIPRHDTVYWYQQGPGQDPQFLISFYEKMQSDKGSIPDRFSAQQFSDYHSELNMSSLELGDSALYFCASSRLMGLVEYEQYFGPGTRLTVT.

Comments on this clonotype: The limits of the CDR3 on the DNA are not certain, so only TCRdb's listed CDR3 is given. This chain's CDR3 is CSTVGKGTNNEQFF. V usage is TRBV29-1 and J usage is TRBJ2-1; no DNA check was done on the table's D call, TRBD1. 14 amino acids form the CDR3, both terminal residues included. Germline V lookup: CDR1 SQVTM, CDR2 ANQGSEA.

On this clonotype: The junction shows a germline mismatch at one end, possibly a read error. V usage is TRBV4-2 and J usage is TRBJ1-4; D uncertain. This CDR3 region has 17 residues. Germline V lookup: CDR1 LGHNA, CDR2 YNFKEQ. CDR3 protein: CGSSQVPLWVANEKLLF. The CDR3, as DNA: TGTGGCAGCAGCCAAGTACCGTTGTGGGTAGCTAATGAAAAACTGTTATTT.

V and J are TRBV4-2 and TRBJ2-1; 7 positions agree with TRBD2. Losses at the gene ends were 4 bases for V and 6 bases for J; bases not matched to a gene: 9. CDR3 length: 15 amino acids. Looked up from germline, CDR1 is LGHNA and CDR2 is YNFKEQ. In DNA form, the CDR3 reads TGTGCCAGCAGCCCAAACCGGGACTACCTCAATGAGCAGTTCTTC. This encodes CASSPNRDYLNEQFF.

Points on this clonotype: Sequence at one end of the junction differs from germline and may be a read error. The chain recombines TRBV6-1 with TRBJ1-6; D is perhaps TRBD1 (6 bases). The CDR3 consists of 15 residues. Germline CDR1 is MNHNS and CDR2 is SASEGT. CDR3 protein: CASSPQGKGGSPLHF. The CDR3 DNA sequence: TGTGCCAGCAGTCCACAGGGAAAAGGAGGTTCACCCCTTCACTTT.

As for this clonotype: The germline gene is not matched at one end of the junction; a read error may be the cause. The chain uses TRBV6-2 or TRBV6-3 and TRBJ1-1; no reliable D call. This CDR3 contains 13 residues. In germline, CDR1 is MNHEY, CDR2 SVGEGT. The DNA for the CDR3 is TGTGCCAGCAGTGAGATGGTGAACACTGAAGCTTACTTT. It yields the protein CASSEMVNTEAYF.

As regards this clonotype: At one end, the junction sequence differs from germline, possibly due to a read error. The V and J genes are TRBV10-3 and TRBJ1-6; weak D call: TRBD1 (6 bases). The CDR3 loop spans 14 amino acids. Germline lookup yields CDR1 ENHRY and CDR2 SYGVKD. CDR3 loop: CAINIQGPNPPLHF. In DNA, the CDR3 is TGTGCCATCAATATACAGGGACCTAATCCACCCCTCCACTTT.

The V and J genes are TRBV11-3 and TRBJ2-2; TRBD2 is a possible D gene (5 bases). The CDR3 extends over 16 amino acids. Per germline, CDR1 SGHNT and CDR2 YENEEA. Trimming pared 7 bases from V and 6 bases from J, leaving 21 bases between. The CDR3 DNA sequence: TGTGCCAGCAACGACCGGGCGGTAGCGAGGGCCGGGGAGCTGTTTTTT. Translating it yields CASNDRAVARAGELFF.

This clonotype was counted at least ten times. The rearrangement links TRBV12-3 or TRBV12-4 to TRBJ1-6; D remains ambiguous. The CDR3 extends over 14 amino acids. The germline V and J ends were trimmed by 2 bases and 5 bases, with 7 bases remaining between them. The CDR3 sequence is CASSLRTDNSPLHF. The CDR3 coding sequence is TGTGCCAGCAGTTTACGGACCGATAATTCACCCCTCCACTTT.

This clonotype showed up just a few times. CDR3 bases: TGTGCCAGCAGTGACTCTAGCGGGGAATACAATGAGCAGTTCTTC. Translation gives CASSDSSGEYNEQFF. This chain uses TRBV6-4 with TRBJ2-1; 8 positions match TRBD2. This CDR3 spans 15 amino acids. V gave up 0 bases and J gave up 4 bases; unmatched junction bases: 2. In germline, CDR1 is MRHNA, CDR2 SNTAGT.

Turning to this clonotype: This CDR3 fails to terminate in the conserved phenylalanine or tryptophan, so it likely reflects a read error. It is unclear where the CDR3 begins or ends on the DNA, so no DNA is shown, and the CDR3 is as TCRdb lists it. The rearrangement joins TRBV6-6 to TRBJ1-5; the D call of TRBD1 is as the table states it, not checked on the DNA. Germline V lookup: CDR1 MNHNY, CDR2 SVGAGI (reference sequence). Inclusive of both ends, the CDR3 amounts to 18 amino acids. Here the CDR3 reads CASNYFGWGQNSNQPLHI.

Note on this clonotype: A read error may produce the germline difference seen at one junction end. The V call is TRBV11-3, the J call TRBJ1-1; D remains ambiguous. Germline CDR1 is SGHNT and CDR2 is YENEEA. There are 13 residues in the CDR3. The CDR3 nucleotides are TGTGCTAGCAGCATACATGGTGGGAGTGAAGCTTTCTTT. This encodes CASSIHGGSEAFF.

The sample holds one count of this clonotype. Germline and junction disagree at one end, which may indicate a read error. The CDR3 loop reads CASSQGVAYGYAF. CDR3 in DNA: TGCGCCAGCAGCCAAGGGGTGGCATATGGCTACGCCTTC. This chain links TRBV4-3 with TRBJ1-2, with unresolved D. Per germline, CDR1 LGHNA and CDR2 YSLEER. The CDR3 length is 13 residues.